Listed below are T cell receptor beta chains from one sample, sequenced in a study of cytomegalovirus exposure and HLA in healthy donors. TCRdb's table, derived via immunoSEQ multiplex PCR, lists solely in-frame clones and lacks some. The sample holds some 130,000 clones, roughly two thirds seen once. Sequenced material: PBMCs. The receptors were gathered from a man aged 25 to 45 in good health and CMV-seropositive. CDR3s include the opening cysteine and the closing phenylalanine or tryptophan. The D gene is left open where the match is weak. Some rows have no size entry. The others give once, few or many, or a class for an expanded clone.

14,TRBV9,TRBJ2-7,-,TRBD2,CASSGLADAYEQYF,TGTGCCAGCAGCGGACTAGCGGACGCCTACGAGCAGTACTTC
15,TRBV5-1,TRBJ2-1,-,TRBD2,CASSPSGSSYNEQFF,TGCGCCAGCAGCCCGAGCGGGAGCTCCTACAATGAGCAGTTCTTC
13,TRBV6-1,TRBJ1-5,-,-,CASGDDFYQPQHF,TGTGCCAGCGGAGACGACTTCTATCAGCCCCAGCATTTT
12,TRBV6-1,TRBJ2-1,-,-,CGSGDPYNEQFF,TGTGGCTCGGGAGATCCCTACAATGAGCAGTTCTTC
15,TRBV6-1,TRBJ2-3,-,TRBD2,CASRGLAGETDTQYF,TGTGCCAGCAGGGGTTTGGCGGGAGAAACAGATACGCAGTATTTT
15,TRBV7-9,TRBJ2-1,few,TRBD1,CASSLGDRTDNEQFF,TGTGCCAGCAGCTTAGGGGACAGGACAGACAATGAGCAGTTCTTC
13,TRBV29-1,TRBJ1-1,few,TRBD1,CSGQGQVNTEAFF,TGCAGCGGCCAGGGACAGGTGAACACTGAAGCTTTCTTT
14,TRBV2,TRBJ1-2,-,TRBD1,CASSRGTVTYGYTF,TGTGCCAGCAGCCGCGGGACAGTCACCTATGGCTACACCTTC
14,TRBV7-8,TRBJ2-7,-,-,CASSLAPDYREQYF,TGTGCCAGCAGCTTAGCCCCTGACTACCGCGAGCAGTACTTC
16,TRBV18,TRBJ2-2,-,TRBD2,CASTWNPTSGAGELFF,TGTGCCAGCACCTGGAACCCGACTAGCGGCGCCGGGGAGCTGTTTTTT
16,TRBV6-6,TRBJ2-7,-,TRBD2,CASSYLLAGGTYEQYF,TGTGCCAGCAGTTACCTCCTAGCGGGAGGGACCTACGAGCAGTACTTC
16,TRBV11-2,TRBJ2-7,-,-,CASSLLPAGLPYEQYF,TGTGCCAGCAGTCTCCTCCCGGCGGGCCTCCCCTACGAGCAGTACTTC
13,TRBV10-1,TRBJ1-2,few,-,CASRGDYRDGYTF,TGCGCCAGCAGGGGGGATTACAGGGACGGCTACACCTTC
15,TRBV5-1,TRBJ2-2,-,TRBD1,CASSRGTGWTGELFF,TGCGCCAGCAGCAGGGGGACAGGGTGGACCGGGGAGCTGTTTTTT
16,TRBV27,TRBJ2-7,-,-,CASSLSAGTLSYEQYF,TGTGCCAGCAGTTTATCGGCAGGAACCCTCTCCTACGAGCAGTACTTC
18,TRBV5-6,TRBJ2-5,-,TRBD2,CASSLVGRGLASLKTQYF,TGTGCCAGCAGCTTGGTTGGGAGGGGACTAGCCAGCTTAAAGACCCAGTACTTC
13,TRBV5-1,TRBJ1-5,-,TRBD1,CASSLEGAQPQHF,TGCGCCAGCAGCTTGGAGGGGGCTCAGCCCCAGCATTTT
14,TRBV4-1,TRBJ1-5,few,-,CASSPRSPNQPQHF,TGCGCCAGCAGCCCCCGGTCCCCCAATCAGCCCCAGCATTTT
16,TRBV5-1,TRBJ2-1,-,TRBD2,CASSLGGTSGSSEQFF,TGCGCCAGCAGCTTGGGGGGGACTAGCGGGAGCAGTGAGCAGTTCTTC
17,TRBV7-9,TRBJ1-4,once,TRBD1,CASSLAAVTGNNEKLFF,TGTGCCAGCAGCTTAGCAGCGGTGACAGGGAATAATGAAAAACTGTTTTTT
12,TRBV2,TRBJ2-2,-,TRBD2,CASSGNSGELFF,TGTGCCAGTAGCGGGAATAGCGGGGAGCTGTTTTTT
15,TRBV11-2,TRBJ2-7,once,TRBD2,CASSSGLASSYEQYF,TGTGCCAGCAGCTCAGGACTAGCGTCCTCCTACGAGCAGTACTTC
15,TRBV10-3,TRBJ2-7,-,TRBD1,CAISELGQGVYEQYF,TGTGCCATCAGTGAGTTGGGACAGGGGGTATACGAGCAGTACTTC
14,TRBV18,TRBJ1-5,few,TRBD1,CASSPLQGIQPQHF,TGTGCCAGCTCACCGTTACAGGGGATTCAGCCCCAGCATTTT
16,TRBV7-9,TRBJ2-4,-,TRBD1,CASSSSTGYRKNIQYF,TGTGCCAGCAGCTCATCGACAGGGTATCGCAAAAACATTCAGTACTTC
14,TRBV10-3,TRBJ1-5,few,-,CATKGGTGGQPQHF,TGTGCCACTAAAGGGGGTACAGGAGGTCAGCCCCAGCATTTT
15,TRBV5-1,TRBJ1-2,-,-,CASTKSEGGGYGYTF,TGCGCCAGCACTAAATCCGAGGGGGGGGGCTATGGCTACACCTTC
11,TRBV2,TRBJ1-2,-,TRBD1,CADRGLSGYTF,TGTGCCGACAGGGGGCTAAGTGGCTACACCTTC
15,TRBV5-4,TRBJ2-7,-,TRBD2,CASSHGLAGVGEQYF,TGTGCCAGCAGCCACGGACTAGCGGGAGTGGGGGAGCAGTACTTC
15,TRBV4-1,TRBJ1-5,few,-,CASSRSAGFEQPQHF,TGCGCCAGCAGCCGGTCTGCAGGGTTTGAACAGCCCCAGCATTTT
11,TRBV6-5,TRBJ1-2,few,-,CASSPGYGYTF,TGTGCCAGCAGTCCCGGGTATGGCTACACCTTC
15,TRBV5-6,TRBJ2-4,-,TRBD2,CASSWTSGSWHIQYF,TGTGCCAGCAGCTGGACTAGCGGGAGTTGGCACATTCAGTACTTC